One and the same sample provided the 3 T cell receptor beta chains below, sequenced in a study of glioma-infiltrating T cells. Amplification of TCR alpha and beta CDR3 regions from RNA used iRepertoire nested multiplex PCR. TCRdb re-called the multiplex PCR reads through MiXCR, storing one row per CDR3 protein. This table has roughly 190,000 distinct CDR3 sequences, around 32% appearing once. Sequenced sample: glioma tissue, nonneoplastic brain tissue, or PBMCs (not recorded which). All receptors derive from a human donor with low-grade glioma or glioblastoma, undergoing nonglioma brain surgery, or in good health (not recorded which).

The chain carries TRBV6-2 or TRBV6-3 and TRBJ2-1; D not certain. Trimming cost V 5 bases and J 8 bases, with 13 bases left between them. There are 13 residues in the CDR3. The germline V gene has CDR1 MNHEY and CDR2 SVGEGT. CDR3 DNA: TGTGCCAGCAGTCTAGGGTCCGCCTATGAGCAGTTCTTC. Translating gives CASSLGSAYEQFF.

The chain recombines TRBV28 with TRBJ2-1; D tentatively reads TRBD1 or TRBD2 (5 bases each). This CDR3 contains 13 residues. V gave up 5 bases and J gave up 11 bases, with 16 bases separating them. Germline assignment: CDR1 MDHEN and CDR2 SYDVKM. The CDR3 DNA follows: TGTGCCAGCAGTCAAGTAGGGACCCATAAGCAGTTCTTC. This codes for CASSQVGTHKQFF.

This clonotype was seen many times. The rearrangement joins TRBV20-1 to TRBJ2-7, with 13 bases matching TRBD2. The CDR3 has 15 residues. The V segment lost 3 bases and the J segment 3 bases; nucleotides outside the gene matches: 5. Looked up from germline, CDR1 is DFQATT and CDR2 is SNEGSKA (reference sequence). The CDR3 DNA follows: TGCAGTGCTAGGCCCCGGACTAGCGGGAGCTACGAGCAGTACTTC. It yields the protein CSARPRTSGSYEQYF.